Listed below are T cell receptor beta chains from one sample, sequenced in a study of T cell responses to AZD1222 COVID-19 vaccine. Sequencing used immunoSEQ multiplex PCR; TCRdb keeps in-frame clones, though not all of them. The data show about 200,000 clones, approximately 94% seen once. This specimen was peripheral blood, taken 28 days after the second dose of the MenACWY control vaccine. The receptors here all came from an adult who received the MenACWY meningococcal vaccine as a control. Each CDR3 is given with its conserved first and last residue. A D gene is named only where the DNA matches it firmly. Clone size, where shown, is once, few, many, or a class for clones that have expanded.

TRBV12-3/TRBV12-4	TRBJ1-5	.	.	CASSRQGNQPQHF	TGTGCCAGCAGTAGACAGGGCAATCAGCCCCAGCATTTT
TRBV7-9	TRBJ1-2	.	few	CASSLSGEAKVGYTF	TGTGCCAGCAGCTTATCGGGGGAGGCAAAAGTTGGCTACACCTTC
TRBV4-3	TRBJ1-6	.	.	CASSQDLGGVDSPLHF	TGCGCCAGCAGCCAAGATCTTGGGGGAGTCGATTCACCCCTCCACTTT
TRBV9	TRBJ2-7	.	.	CASSPQGARGVHEQYF	TGTGCCAGCAGCCCGCAGGGGGCGCGGGGGGTCCACGAGCAGTACTTC
TRBV28	TRBJ2-2	.	.	CASSLGHTGELFF	TGTGCCAGCAGTCTCGGGCACACCGGGGAGCTGTTTTTT
TRBV7-2	TRBJ2-2	.	few	CASSLARNTGELFF	TGTGCCAGCAGCTTAGCACGAAACACCGGGGAGCTGTTTTTT
TRBV2	TRBJ1-5	TRBD1	.	CASSSNRGPQPQHF	TGTGCCAGCAGTTCGAACAGGGGGCCCCAGCCCCAGCATTTT
TRBV5-6	TRBJ2-7	TRBD2	.	CASSSPPGGPEGSYEQYF	TGTGCCAGCAGCTCTCCCCCGGGGGGACCTGAGGGGTCCTACGAGCAGTACTTC
TRBV7-2	TRBJ2-1	.	.	CASSFTIFGNEQFF	TGTGCCAGCAGCTTTACCATTTTCGGCAATGAGCAGTTCTTC
TRBV28	TRBJ2-3	TRBD2	.	CASSFAGGPIDTQYF	TGTGCCAGCAGTTTCGCGGGGGGGCCAATAGATACGCAGTATTTT
TRBV7-2	TRBJ1-3	.	.	CASSLAVTVSGNTIYF	TGTGCCAGCAGCTTAGCGGTGACGGTCTCTGGAAACACCATATATTTT
TRBV19	TRBJ1-5	.	once	CASRPQLNQPQHF	TGTGCCAGTAGGCCACAGCTTAATCAGCCCCAGCATTTT
TRBV6-4	TRBJ2-2	.	.	CASGFLLDGELFF	TGTGCCAGCGGGTTTCTTCTGGACGGGGAGCTGTTTTTT
TRBV27	TRBJ2-2	.	.	CASNSVGGTGELFF	TGTGCCAGCAACTCCGTTGGGGGCACCGGGGAGCTGTTTTTT
TRBV3-1/TRBV3-2	TRBJ2-7	.	.	CASSQRGSYEQYF	TGTGCCAGCAGCCAGCGGGGCTCCTACGAGCAGTACTTC
TRBV18	TRBJ1-6	TRBD1	.	CASSPRGQGGDTLHF	TGTGCCAGCTCACCACGTGGACAGGGAGGGGACACCCTCCACTTT
TRBV28	TRBJ2-1	TRBD2	.	CASSLWSSGEDNEQFF	TGTGCCAGCAGTTTATGGTCTAGCGGAGAGGACAATGAGCAGTTCTTC
TRBV27	TRBJ1-1	TRBD1	.	CASSPFGTGEAFF	TGTGCCAGCAGTCCATTTGGGACAGGTGAAGCTTTCTTT
TRBV11-3	TRBJ2-3	TRBD2	.	CASSSGGSTDTQYF	TGTGCCAGCAGCTCGGGAGGTAGCACAGATACGCAGTATTTT
TRBV7-6	TRBJ2-5	.	.	CASSLVSRRSETQYF	TGTGCCAGCAGCTTAGTTTCCCGACGTTCGGAGACCCAGTACTTC
TRBV18	TRBJ2-7	.	.	CASTNQGYSYEQYF	TGTGCCAGCACTAACCAGGGTTACTCCTACGAGCAGTACTTC
TRBV5-1	TRBJ2-2	TRBD2	.	CASSFSGTNTGELFF	TGCGCCAGCAGCTTTAGCGGGACGAACACCGGGGAGCTGTTTTTT
TRBV30	TRBJ2-7	.	once	CAWSPGTPVYEQYF	TGTGCCTGGAGCCCGGGGACTCCAGTCTACGAGCAGTACTTC
TRBV9	TRBJ1-2	.	.	CASLSEYGYTF	TGTGCCAGCTTAAGCGAGTATGGCTACACCTTC
TRBV5-5	TRBJ2-3	TRBD2	.	CASSLPGLAGTDTQYF	TGTGCCAGCAGCTTGCCGGGACTAGCGGGCACAGATACGCAGTATTTT
TRBV9	TRBJ2-3	TRBD2	.	CASSPPSGTRQTDTQYF	TGTGCCAGCAGCCCTCCCTCCGGGACTAGACAAACAGATACGCAGTATTTT
TRBV6-2/TRBV6-3	TRBJ2-3	TRBD2	.	CASSGTSGTIQITDTQYF	TGTGCCAGCAGTGGGACTAGCGGGACTATTCAAATCACAGATACGCAGTATTTT
TRBV24-1	TRBJ1-2	.	.	CATSDTGSGYTF	TGTGCCACCAGTGATACAGGGTCCGGCTACACCTTC
TRBV27	TRBJ2-1	.	once	CASSPPLENNEQFF	TGTGCCAGCAGTCCCCCTCTAGAGAACAATGAGCAGTTCTTC
TRBV2	TRBJ2-7	.	.	CASIGAGSYEQYF	TGTGCCAGCATCGGGGCCGGGAGCTACGAGCAGTACTTC
TRBV30	TRBJ1-2	TRBD1	.	CAWSTGQGNYGYTF	TGTGCCTGGAGTACGGGACAGGGAAACTATGGCTACACCTTC
TRBV5-4	TRBJ2-1	.	.	CASSLEGFNEQFF	TGTGCCAGCAGCTTGGAAGGGTTCAATGAGCAGTTCTTC
TRBV5-1	TRBJ1-1	.	.	CANHNSRAENTEAFF	TGCGCCAACCACAATAGCAGGGCGGAGAACACTGAAGCTTTCTTT
TRBV30	TRBJ2-4	.	.	CAWGAAKNIQYF	TGTGCCTGGGGGGCGGCCAAAAACATTCAGTACTTC
TRBV5-1	TRBJ2-7	TRBD2	.	CASSSTSGVTYEQYF	TGCGCCAGCAGCTCGACTAGCGGGGTCACCTACGAGCAGTACTTC
TRBV7-9	TRBJ1-1	TRBD1	.	CASSMTGQGGTEAFF	TGTGCCAGCAGCATGACGGGACAGGGGGGGACTGAAGCTTTCTTT
TRBV5-6	TRBJ2-7	.	.	CASSMGRVEQYF	TGTGCCAGCAGCATGGGACGTGTCGAGCAGTACTTC
TRBV7-9	TRBJ2-3	.	.	CASRGVTDTQYF	TGTGCCAGCAGGGGCGTCACAGATACGCAGTATTTT
TRBV24-1	TRBJ1-4	TRBD1	.	CATSDTGGADEKLFF	TGTGCCACCAGTGACACAGGGGGCGCAGATGAAAAACTGTTTTTT
TRBV19	TRBJ1-1	.	.	CASGTLMNTEAFF	TGTGCCAGCGGAACCCTGATGAACACTGAAGCTTTCTTT
TRBV25-1	TRBJ1-5	.	once	CASGTLRGNQPQHF	TGTGCCAGCGGGACCTTGAGGGGCAATCAGCCCCAGCATTTT
TRBV30	TRBJ2-6	.	once	CAWRSGTPNSGANVLTF	TGTGCCTGGAGGTCCGGGACCCCCAACTCTGGGGCCAACGTCCTGACTTTC
TRBV18	TRBJ2-2	.	.	CASSPTGDSGELFF	TGTGCCAGCTCACCAACGGGGGATTCGGGGGAGCTGTTTTTT
TRBV15	TRBJ2-7	.	.	CATSRWDAGRSYEQYF	TGTGCCACCAGCAGATGGGACGCCGGACGCTCCTACGAGCAGTACTTC
TRBV5-6	TRBJ1-6	.	.	CASSLTVNSPLHF	TGTGCCAGCAGCTTGACAGTTAATTCACCCCTCCACTTT
TRBV25-1	TRBJ2-1	TRBD2	.	CASSAPGGSRHNEQFF	TGTGCCAGCAGTGCACCGGGAGGCTCCCGCCACAATGAGCAGTTCTTC
TRBV27	TRBJ2-5	.	.	CASSLEGPRETQYF	TGTGCCAGCAGTTTAGAGGGCCCGCGGGAGACCCAGTACTTC